The rows below give T cell receptor beta chains drawn from one sample of a study of identical twins. TCRdb re-analysed the 5' RACE reads in MiXCR, keeping a single row per CDR3 protein. This table has 500,000 or so distinct CDR3 sequences, 14% appearing once. The sample was also linked to a second study, of yellow fever vaccine responses in identical twins.

Material: CD4+ T cells sorted from blood. The receptors here all came from a woman under 30 in good health. Both conserved end residues are part of each CDR3. D genes are given only for firm matches. The listing skips clone size in some rows; elsewhere it reads once, few, many or a size class.

v_call: TRBV20-1
d_call: .
j_call: TRBJ2-3
clone_size: few
cdr3_nt: TGCAGTGCTAGGGTCCTGACAGAAGATCCCACAGATACGCAGTATTTT
cdr3_aa: CSARVLTEDPTDTQYF

v_call: TRBV25-1
d_call: .
j_call: TRBJ1-1
clone_size: .
cdr3_nt: TGTGCCAGCAGTGGGGACACTGTGTTCAACACTGAAGCTTTCTTT
cdr3_aa: CASSGDTVFNTEAFF

v_call: TRBV29-1
d_call: .
j_call: TRBJ2-2
clone_size: many
cdr3_nt: TGCAGCGTTGGCCCAAACACCGGGGAGCTGTTTTTT
cdr3_aa: CSVGPNTGELFF

v_call: TRBV12-3/TRBV12-4
d_call: TRBD2
j_call: TRBJ2-3
clone_size: many
cdr3_nt: TGTGCCACCACCCCCACAGCGGGGCGCACAGATACGCAGTATTTT
cdr3_aa: CATTPTAGRTDTQYF

v_call: TRBV14
d_call: TRBD1
j_call: TRBJ2-7
clone_size: .
cdr3_nt: TGTGCCAGCAGCCTGACAGGGGGTGCCTCCTACGAGCAGTACTTC
cdr3_aa: CASSLTGGASYEQYF

v_call: TRBV2
d_call: TRBD2
j_call: TRBJ2-3
clone_size: few
cdr3_nt: TGTGCCAGCACCCCGCTCGCGGGAGGGACGGCAGATACGCAGTATTTT
cdr3_aa: CASTPLAGGTADTQYF

v_call: TRBV6-2/TRBV6-3
d_call: .
j_call: TRBJ1-5
clone_size: many
cdr3_nt: TGTGCCAGCAGTTTTTCAGGGGCGGGTATTCCTCAGCCCCAGCATTTT
cdr3_aa: CASSFSGAGIPQPQHF

v_call: TRBV7-9
d_call: TRBD1
j_call: TRBJ1-5
clone_size: few
cdr3_nt: TGTGCCAGCAGCCACACCGGGACAGCACGCAATCAGCCCCAGCATTTT
cdr3_aa: CASSHTGTARNQPQHF

v_call: TRBV12-3/TRBV12-4
d_call: .
j_call: TRBJ2-3
clone_size: few
cdr3_nt: TGTGCCAGCAGTAAAAACGAGCGGGCTTACACAGATACGCAGTATTTT
cdr3_aa: CASSKNERAYTDTQYF

v_call: TRBV7-2
d_call: TRBD2
j_call: TRBJ2-7
clone_size: many
cdr3_nt: TGTGCCAGCAGCTTAGCTTCGGGGGGTAACTCCTACGAGCAGTACTTC
cdr3_aa: CASSLASGGNSYEQYF

v_call: TRBV5-6
d_call: TRBD2
j_call: TRBJ2-5
clone_size: many
cdr3_nt: TGTGCCAGCAGCTTCGGACTAGCGGGGCAAGAGACCCAGTACTTC
cdr3_aa: CASSFGLAGQETQYF

v_call: TRBV2
d_call: .
j_call: TRBJ2-5
clone_size: few
cdr3_nt: TGTGCCAGCATGCCCGGGACCAGTCAAGAGACCCAGTACTTC
cdr3_aa: CASMPGTSQETQYF

v_call: TRBV25-1
d_call: TRBD2
j_call: TRBJ2-1
clone_size: few
cdr3_nt: TGTGCCAGCAGTGAAAGTAGACTAGCGGGACCACGGGGGCAGTTCTTC
cdr3_aa: CASSESRLAGPRGQFF

v_call: TRBV29-1
d_call: TRBD1
j_call: TRBJ1-2
clone_size: once
cdr3_nt: TGCAGCGGGGGACAGAAGAGCTATGGCTACACCTTC
cdr3_aa: CSGGQKSYGYTF

v_call: TRBV4-3
d_call: TRBD1
j_call: TRBJ1-1
clone_size: many
cdr3_nt: TGCGCCAGCAGCCAAGGTTCCTCAGGGGGCGGCACTGAAGCTTTCTTT
cdr3_aa: CASSQGSSGGGTEAFF

v_call: TRBV27
d_call: TRBD2
j_call: TRBJ2-1
clone_size: many
cdr3_nt: TGTGCCAGCAGTTTCGGGGGGACCTACAATGAGCAGTTCTTC
cdr3_aa: CASSFGGTYNEQFF

v_call: TRBV7-8
d_call: .
j_call: TRBJ2-3
clone_size: .
cdr3_nt: TGTGCCAGCAGCCCTAGTGCTCCAGATACGCAGTATTTT
cdr3_aa: CASSPSAPDTQYF

v_call: TRBV3-1
d_call: TRBD1
j_call: TRBJ1-1
clone_size: .
cdr3_nt: TGTGCCAGCAGCCAAGGGGGGACAGCGGATAGGGGGGCTTTCTTT
cdr3_aa: CASSQGGTADRGAFF

v_call: TRBV5-1
d_call: .
j_call: TRBJ2-7
clone_size: few
cdr3_nt: TGCGCCACTAGTCGGGACACCTACTACGAGCAGTACTTC
cdr3_aa: CATSRDTYYEQYF

v_call: TRBV6-5
d_call: .
j_call: TRBJ1-2
clone_size: .
cdr3_nt: TGTGCCAGCAGTTACTCGGGACATAACTATGGCTACACCTTC
cdr3_aa: CASSYSGHNYGYTF

v_call: TRBV6-2/TRBV6-3
d_call: TRBD2
j_call: TRBJ2-5
clone_size: few
cdr3_nt: TGTGCCAGCAGCCCCAGACTAGCGGGGGGGGAGACCCAGTACTTC
cdr3_aa: CASSPRLAGGETQYF

v_call: TRBV12-3/TRBV12-4
d_call: TRBD2
j_call: TRBJ2-3
clone_size: many
cdr3_nt: TGTGCCAGCAGTCGCCCTAGCGGGGGCGGAATAGATACGCAGTATTTT
cdr3_aa: CASSRPSGGGIDTQYF

v_call: TRBV7-9
d_call: .
j_call: TRBJ1-1
clone_size: few
cdr3_nt: TGTGCCAGCAGCTTAGAAGGGACAACCGGAGCTTTCTTT
cdr3_aa: CASSLEGTTGAFF

v_call: TRBV27
d_call: TRBD1
j_call: TRBJ1-2
clone_size: .
cdr3_nt: TGTGCCAGCAGCACCAAAGGGGCAGGGGGCGGCTATGGCTACACCTTC
cdr3_aa: CASSTKGAGGGYGYTF

v_call: TRBV7-9
d_call: TRBD1
j_call: TRBJ2-7
clone_size: few
cdr3_nt: TGTGCCAGCAGCTCTAGACAGGGCGAGCAGTACTTC
cdr3_aa: CASSSRQGEQYF

v_call: TRBV7-9
d_call: .
j_call: TRBJ2-5
clone_size: few
cdr3_nt: TGTGCCAGCAGCTTAGTAGTCGCTAGTGGAGAGACCCAGTACTTC
cdr3_aa: CASSLVVASGETQYF

v_call: TRBV6-2/TRBV6-3
d_call: .
j_call: TRBJ2-7
clone_size: many
cdr3_nt: TGTGCCAGCAGTTCCCCCGGGACGCGAAACTACGAGCAGTACTTC
cdr3_aa: CASSSPGTRNYEQYF

v_call: TRBV5-1
d_call: .
j_call: TRBJ1-1
clone_size: .
cdr3_nt: TGCGCCAGCAGCTTAATTAGGGGGAACACTGAAGCTTTCTTT
cdr3_aa: CASSLIRGNTEAFF

v_call: TRBV20-1
d_call: .
j_call: TRBJ2-3
clone_size: many
cdr3_nt: TGCAGTGCTAGGGAGTCCACAGATACGCAGTATTTT
cdr3_aa: CSARESTDTQYF

v_call: TRBV2
d_call: .
j_call: TRBJ1-1
clone_size: few
cdr3_nt: TGTGCCAGCAGCGACGGGACGACTGAAGCTTTCTTT
cdr3_aa: CASSDGTTEAFF

v_call: TRBV3-1
d_call: .
j_call: TRBJ1-1
clone_size: many
cdr3_nt: TGTGCCAGCAGCCCTCGGACAGTAAGCGATACTGAAGCTTTCTTT
cdr3_aa: CASSPRTVSDTEAFF

v_call: TRBV6-1
d_call: .
j_call: TRBJ2-3
clone_size: few
cdr3_nt: TGTGCCAGCAGCAATGGGTTTTTTAGCACAGATACGCAGTATTTT
cdr3_aa: CASSNGFFSTDTQYF

v_call: TRBV7-9
d_call: .
j_call: TRBJ2-5
clone_size: .
cdr3_nt: TGTGCCAGCAGCTTATCCCCCCCCGCCGGGACCCAGTACTTC
cdr3_aa: CASSLSPPAGTQYF

v_call: TRBV23-1
d_call: TRBD1
j_call: TRBJ2-7
clone_size: .
cdr3_nt: TGCGCCAGCAGTCAACTCCCCCCTTATCGGGACAGATCCCTCTCCTACGAGCAGTACTTC
cdr3_aa: CASSQLPPYRDRSLSYEQYF

v_call: TRBV12-3/TRBV12-4
d_call: TRBD1
j_call: TRBJ1-5
clone_size: few
cdr3_nt: TGTGCCAGCAGTTTCGGACAGGGAGCCCAGCCCCAGCATTTT
cdr3_aa: CASSFGQGAQPQHF

v_call: TRBV20-1
d_call: .
j_call: TRBJ2-5
clone_size: few
cdr3_nt: TGCAGTGCTAGAGATCTAGGGCAAGAGACCCAGTACTTC
cdr3_aa: CSARDLGQETQYF

v_call: TRBV18
d_call: .
j_call: TRBJ1-5
clone_size: few
cdr3_nt: TGTGCCAGCTCACCGTGGCCCCAGGGGCCGAGTAGCAATCAGCCCCAGCATTTT
cdr3_aa: CASSPWPQGPSSNQPQHF